This TCR beta chain was retrieved from a study of identical twins' blood T cells. A single record per CDR3 protein comes from TCRdb applying MiXCR to the 5' RACE reads. The sample contains a few hundred thousand distinct CDR3 sequences, roughly 28% of which appear only once. This clonotype was detected a few times. The sample consisted of PBMCs. The sequence was obtained from a woman between 18 and 50 years old in good health.

The CDR3 DNA reads TGTGCCATCAGTGAGCGAGATGACACTGAAGCTTTCTTT. Translated: CAISERDDTEAFF. The rearrangement joins TRBV10-3 to TRBJ1-1; D gene unclear. The CDR3 is made up of 13 amino acids. Between the trimmed V and J ends, which lost 2 bases and 3 bases, there was a span of 7 bases. Germline V gene data show CDR1 as ENHRY and CDR2 as SYGVKD.